These T cell receptor beta chains were read from a single sample in a study of prognosis after radiotherapy for stage I lung cancer. TCRdb analysed the multiplex PCR reads with MiXCR anew, one entry per CDR3 protein. Here the sample spans 38,000 or so distinct CDR3 sequences, approximately 25% being singletons. The source material was PBMCs, sampled before or after stereotactic body radiation therapy (not recorded which). The receptors originated from a donor at least 50 years old with non-small cell lung cancer. Each CDR3 is given with its conserved first and last residue. The order of the fields is D gene, clone size, V gene, J gene, CDR3 protein, CDR3 DNA. The D gene is left open where the match is weak. Part of the rows lack a size; the others show once, few, many or a class for expanded clones.

.	many	TRBV9	TRBJ1-2	CASRGRVSEYDGYTF	TGTGCCAGCAGAGGCAGGGTCTCGGAGTATGATGGCTACACCTTC
.	many	TRBV19	TRBJ1-1	CASSPAGVNTEAFF	TGTGCCAGTAGTCCGGCAGGGGTGAACACTGAAGCTTTCTTT
.	many	TRBV5-8	TRBJ2-6	CASSFWQGITGANVLTF	TGTGCCAGCAGCTTTTGGCAGGGTATTACAGGGGCCAACGTCCTGACTTTC
.	many	TRBV2	TRBJ2-7	CASSEQARGGYEQYF	TGTGCCAGCAGTGAGCAGGCCAGGGGAGGGTACGAGCAGTACTTC
.	many	TRBV5-1	TRBJ2-7	CASSLARGQGPYEQYF	TGCGCCAGCAGCTTGGCTCGCGGGCAGGGTCCCTACGAGCAGTACTTC
TRBD2	many	TRBV20-1	TRBJ2-1	CSAPPLAGLDNEQFF	TGCAGTGCTCCACCTCTAGCGGGCCTTGACAATGAGCAGTTCTTC
TRBD1	many	TRBV28	TRBJ1-3	CASSRRGTGTRRDTIYF	TGTGCCAGCAGCCGGCGCGGGACAGGGACCCGTAGAGACACCATATATTTT
.	.	TRBV10-3	TRBJ1-5	CAISEPPPNQPQHF	TGTGCCATCAGTGAACCCCCCCCCAATCAGCCCCAGCATTTT
TRBD2	few	TRBV4-2	TRBJ2-6	CASSQDSGATILSGANVLTF	TGTGCCAGCAGCCAAGATAGCGGGGCAACCATCCTCTCTGGGGCCAACGTCCTGACTTTC
TRBD1	many	TRBV11-1	TRBJ2-7	CASSLGAEGTGDSYEQYF	TGTGCCAGCAGTTTAGGAGCTGAGGGGACAGGGGACTCCTACGAGCAGTACTTC
.	many	TRBV28	TRBJ1-2	CASSAGTSYGYTF	TGTGCCAGCAGTGCCGGGACATCCTATGGCTACACCTTC
.	medium-sized	TRBV20-1	TRBJ2-7	CSASRQRPYEQYF	TGCAGTGCTAGTCGACAGAGACCCTACGAGCAGTACTTC
.	many	TRBV5-1	TRBJ1-1	CASSLEDQITEAFF	TGCGCCAGCAGCTTGGAAGACCAAATCACTGAAGCTTTCTTT
.	many	TRBV20-1	TRBJ1-6	CSAETRSISYNSPLHF	TGCAGTGCCGAGACGCGTAGCATCTCCTATAATTCACCCCTCCACTTT
TRBD1	.	TRBV7-9	TRBJ1-2	CASSQILGQGAYGYTF	TGTGCCAGCAGCCAGATCTTAGGACAGGGCGCCTATGGCTACACCTTC
.	.	TRBV6-1	TRBJ2-3	CASGTTDKQYF	TGTGCAAGCGGCACCACAGATAAGCAGTATTTT
TRBD1	.	TRBV4-2	TRBJ1-6	CASSQQPRQGTYNSPLHF	TGTGCCAGCAGCCAACAACCTCGACAGGGGACTTATAATTCACCCCTCCACTTT
.	many	TRBV11-2	TRBJ1-2	CASSLELNYGYTF	TGTGCCAGCAGCTTAGAACTTAACTATGGCTACACCTTC
.	many	TRBV3-1	TRBJ2-1	CASSQSTGLDEQFF	TGTGCCAGCAGCCAGTCAACAGGGCTAGACGAGCAGTTCTTC
.	many	TRBV6-1	TRBJ1-1	CASSNPSGGREAFF	TGTGCCAGCAGTAACCCCTCGGGGGGGAGAGAAGCTTTCTTT
.	many	TRBV12-3/TRBV12-4	TRBJ1-1	CASSLYRNTEAFF	TGTGCCAGCAGTTTATATAGGAACACTGAAGCTTTCTTT
.	.	TRBV5-1	TRBJ2-3	CASSLAESRLLYTDTQYF	TGCGCCAGCAGCTTGGCCGAAAGCAGGCTCCTCTACACAGATACGCAGTATTTT
TRBD2	many	TRBV3-1	TRBJ2-2	CASSQDGLAGELFF	TGTGCCAGCAGCCAAGATGGACTAGCCGGGGAGCTGTTTTTT
.	many	TRBV5-6	TRBJ2-5	CASSVKETQYF	TGTGCCAGCAGCGTCAAAGAGACCCAGTACTTC
.	many	TRBV28	TRBJ1-1	CASSSGTIRTEAFF	TGTGCCAGCAGTTCCGGGACGATTCGCACTGAAGCTTTCTTT
TRBD1	many	TRBV29-1	TRBJ1-1	CSAFLSRGLSAEAFF	TGCAGCGCCTTTTTAAGCAGGGGGCTGAGTGCTGAAGCTTTCTTT
.	many	TRBV2	TRBJ2-2	CASNLDRTNTGELFF	TGTGCCAGCAACCTCGATCGGACGAACACCGGGGAGCTGTTTTTT
.	many	TRBV3-1	TRBJ2-1	CASSQSRAGEQFF	TGTGCCAGCAGCCAGAGTAGGGCGGGTGAGCAGTTCTTC
.	many	TRBV28	TRBJ2-2	CASRQTGGGTGELFF	TGTGCCAGCAGGCAAACCGGGGGTGGCACCGGGGAGCTGTTTTTT
.	many	TRBV28	TRBJ2-7	CASALGGAYEQYF	TGTGCCAGCGCCCTGGGAGGAGCCTACGAGCAGTACTTC
.	many	TRBV7-9	TRBJ1-2	CASSPLSQASLIGYTF	TGTGCCAGCAGCCCCCTCTCACAGGCCTCTCTAATTGGCTACACCTTC
.	.	TRBV6-1	TRBJ2-2	CVSSKPSGVSTGELFF	TGTGTCAGCAGTAAACCGTCGGGAGTCAGCACCGGGGAGCTGTTTTTT
.	few	TRBV3-1	TRBJ1-1	CASSRGRTPEAFF	TGTGCCAGCAGCCGCGGCCGTACACCCGAAGCTTTCTTT
TRBD1	many	TRBV28	TRBJ2-7	CASSFQGAGYEQYF	TGTGCCAGCAGTTTTCAGGGGGCCGGCTACGAGCAGTACTTC
.	medium-sized	TRBV5-1	TRBJ2-1	CASSLNTGSYNEQFF	TGCGCCAGCAGCTTGAATACTGGTTCCTACAATGAGCAGTTCTTC
.	.	TRBV7-3	TRBJ2-5	CASIKGVSETQCF	TGTGCCAGCATCAAAGGGGTTTCAGAGACCCAGTGCTTC
.	many	TRBV5-1	TRBJ2-5	CASTLGFRGETQYF	TGCGCCAGCACCCTCGGTTTTAGAGGAGAGACCCAGTACTTC
.	many	TRBV20-1	TRBJ1-2	CSAGTDTPYGYTF	TGCAGTGCAGGGACCGACACCCCCTATGGCTACACCTTC
.	many	TRBV13	TRBJ1-4	CASSFRGTSNEKLFF	TGTGCCAGCAGCTTTCGCGGGACTTCTAATGAAAAACTGTTTTTT
TRBD1	many	TRBV6-1	TRBJ1-5	CASSEFGTVTQPQHF	TGTGCCAGCAGTGAATTCGGGACAGTCACTCAGCCCCAGCATTTT
TRBD2	many	TRBV2	TRBJ2-5	CASTYSGGLETQYF	TGTGCCAGCACCTATTCGGGGGGGCTGGAGACCCAGTACTTC
.	many	TRBV2	TRBJ1-1	CASRGYVAFF	TGTGCCAGTAGGGGGTATGTCGCTTTCTTT